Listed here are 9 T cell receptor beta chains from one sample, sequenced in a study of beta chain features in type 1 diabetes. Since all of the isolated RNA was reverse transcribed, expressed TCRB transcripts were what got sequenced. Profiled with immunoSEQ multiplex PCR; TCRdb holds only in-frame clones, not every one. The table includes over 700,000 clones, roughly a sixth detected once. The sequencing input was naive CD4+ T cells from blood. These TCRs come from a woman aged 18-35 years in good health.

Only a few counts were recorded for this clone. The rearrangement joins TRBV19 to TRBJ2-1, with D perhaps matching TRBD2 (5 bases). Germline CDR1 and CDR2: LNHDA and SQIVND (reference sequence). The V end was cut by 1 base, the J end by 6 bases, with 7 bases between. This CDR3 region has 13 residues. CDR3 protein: CASSIVGINEQFF. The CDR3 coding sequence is TGTGCCAGTAGTATAGTCGGGATCAATGAGCAGTTCTTC.

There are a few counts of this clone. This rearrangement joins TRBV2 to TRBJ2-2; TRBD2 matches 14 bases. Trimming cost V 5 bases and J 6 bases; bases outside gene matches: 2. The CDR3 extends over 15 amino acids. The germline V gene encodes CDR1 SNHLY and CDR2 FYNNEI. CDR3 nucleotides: TGTGCCAGCAGTTGGACTAGCGGGAGGCCCGGGGAGCTGTTTTTT. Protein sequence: CASSWTSGRPGELFF. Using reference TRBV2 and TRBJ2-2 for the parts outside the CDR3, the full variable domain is EPEVTQTPSHQVTQMGQEVILRCVPISNHLYFYWYRQILGQKVEFLVSFYNNEISEKSEIFDDQFSVERPDGSNFTLKIRSTKLEDSAMYFCASSWTSGRPGELFFGEGSRLTVL.

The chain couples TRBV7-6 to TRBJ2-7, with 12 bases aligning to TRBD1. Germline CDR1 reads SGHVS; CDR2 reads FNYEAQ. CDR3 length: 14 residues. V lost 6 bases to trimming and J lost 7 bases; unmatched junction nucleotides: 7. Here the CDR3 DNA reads TGTGCCAGCAGGAGGGACAGGGGGCAGGGGGAGCAGTACTTC. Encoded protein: CASRRDRGQGEQYF.

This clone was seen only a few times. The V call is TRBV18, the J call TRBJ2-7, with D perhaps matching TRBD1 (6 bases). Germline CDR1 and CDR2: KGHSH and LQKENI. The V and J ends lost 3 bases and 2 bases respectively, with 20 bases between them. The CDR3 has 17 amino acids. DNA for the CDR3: TGTGCCAGCTCACCGCGCACTTTAAAGGACAGTACCTACGAGCAGTACTTC. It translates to CASSPRTLKDSTYEQYF.

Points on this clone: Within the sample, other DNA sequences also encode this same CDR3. Here the CDR3 reads CASSFQGGGETQYF. The DNA of the CDR3 is TGTGCCAGCAGCTTTCAGGGTGGGGGGGAGACCCAGTACTTC. The chain employs TRBV7-2 and TRBJ2-5, with D perhaps matching TRBD2 (6 bases). This CDR3 is 14 amino acids long. Trimming removed 3 bases from V and 5 bases from J, with 13 bases in between. The germline V gene encodes CDR1 SGHTA and CDR2 FQGNSA.

The CDR3 loop reads CASSSLWGVIEAFF. The CDR3 DNA is TGTGCCAGCAGCTCGCTCTGGGGGGTAATTGAAGCTTTCTTT. The chain carries TRBV7-2 and TRBJ1-1; D is perhaps TRBD1 (5 bases). The germline gives CDR1 SGHTA, CDR2 FQGNSA. Trimming stripped 4 bases from V and 7 bases from J, with 16 bases between. This CDR3 has 14 amino acids.

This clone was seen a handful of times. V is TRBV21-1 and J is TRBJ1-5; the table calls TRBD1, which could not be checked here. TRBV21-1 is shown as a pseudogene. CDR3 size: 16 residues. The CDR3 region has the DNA TGTGCCAGCAGCAATCACACGCAGGGGGCGAATCAGCCCCAGCATTTT. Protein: CASSNHTQGANQPQHF.

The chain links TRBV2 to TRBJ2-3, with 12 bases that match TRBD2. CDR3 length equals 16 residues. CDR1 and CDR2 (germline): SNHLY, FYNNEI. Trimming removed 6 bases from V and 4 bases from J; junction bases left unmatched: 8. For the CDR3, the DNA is TGTGCCAGCAGCGCCAAGACTAGCGGGAGTTCAGATACGCAGTATTTT. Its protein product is CASSAKTSGSSDTQYF.

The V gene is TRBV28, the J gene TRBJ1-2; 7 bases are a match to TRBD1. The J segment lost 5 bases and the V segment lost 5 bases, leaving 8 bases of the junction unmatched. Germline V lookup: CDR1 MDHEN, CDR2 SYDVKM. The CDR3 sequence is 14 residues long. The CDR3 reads CASSQPGQSYGYTF. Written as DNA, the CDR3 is TGTGCCAGCAGTCAGCCGGGACAGTCTTATGGCTACACCTTC.